Shown below are 2 T cell receptor beta chains from a single sample sequenced in a study of blood T cell repertoires in COVID-19. The table came from immunoSEQ multiplex PCR; TCRdb's copy has only in-frame clones and leaves some out. The sample holds 80,000 or so clones, around 80% seen once. Sequenced material: peripheral blood. The receptors shown here come from a woman of 80 years or more with acute or convalescent COVID-19.

V and J are TRBV2 and TRBJ1-1; 9 bases are shared with TRBD1. V shed 3 bases, J shed 6 bases, and the junction held 8 bases outside the gene matches. The CDR3 spans 15 residues. Germline V CDR1 and CDR2: SNHLY, FYNNEI. CDR3 sequence reads: CASSDSRTGAPEAFF. The DNA of the CDR3 is TGTGCCAGCAGTGATTCTAGGACAGGGGCCCCTGAAGCTTTCTTT.

The V call is TRBV4-1, the J call TRBJ1-3; D not resolved. V gave up 2 bases and J gave up 3 bases, with 11 bases separating them. This CDR3 comprises 15 residues. Germline V gene lookup returns CDR1 MGHRA and CDR2 YSYEKL. The CDR3 DNA sequence: TGCGCCAGCAGCCAATTAACAACCTTTGGAAACACCATATATTTT. Its protein is CASSQLTTFGNTIYF.